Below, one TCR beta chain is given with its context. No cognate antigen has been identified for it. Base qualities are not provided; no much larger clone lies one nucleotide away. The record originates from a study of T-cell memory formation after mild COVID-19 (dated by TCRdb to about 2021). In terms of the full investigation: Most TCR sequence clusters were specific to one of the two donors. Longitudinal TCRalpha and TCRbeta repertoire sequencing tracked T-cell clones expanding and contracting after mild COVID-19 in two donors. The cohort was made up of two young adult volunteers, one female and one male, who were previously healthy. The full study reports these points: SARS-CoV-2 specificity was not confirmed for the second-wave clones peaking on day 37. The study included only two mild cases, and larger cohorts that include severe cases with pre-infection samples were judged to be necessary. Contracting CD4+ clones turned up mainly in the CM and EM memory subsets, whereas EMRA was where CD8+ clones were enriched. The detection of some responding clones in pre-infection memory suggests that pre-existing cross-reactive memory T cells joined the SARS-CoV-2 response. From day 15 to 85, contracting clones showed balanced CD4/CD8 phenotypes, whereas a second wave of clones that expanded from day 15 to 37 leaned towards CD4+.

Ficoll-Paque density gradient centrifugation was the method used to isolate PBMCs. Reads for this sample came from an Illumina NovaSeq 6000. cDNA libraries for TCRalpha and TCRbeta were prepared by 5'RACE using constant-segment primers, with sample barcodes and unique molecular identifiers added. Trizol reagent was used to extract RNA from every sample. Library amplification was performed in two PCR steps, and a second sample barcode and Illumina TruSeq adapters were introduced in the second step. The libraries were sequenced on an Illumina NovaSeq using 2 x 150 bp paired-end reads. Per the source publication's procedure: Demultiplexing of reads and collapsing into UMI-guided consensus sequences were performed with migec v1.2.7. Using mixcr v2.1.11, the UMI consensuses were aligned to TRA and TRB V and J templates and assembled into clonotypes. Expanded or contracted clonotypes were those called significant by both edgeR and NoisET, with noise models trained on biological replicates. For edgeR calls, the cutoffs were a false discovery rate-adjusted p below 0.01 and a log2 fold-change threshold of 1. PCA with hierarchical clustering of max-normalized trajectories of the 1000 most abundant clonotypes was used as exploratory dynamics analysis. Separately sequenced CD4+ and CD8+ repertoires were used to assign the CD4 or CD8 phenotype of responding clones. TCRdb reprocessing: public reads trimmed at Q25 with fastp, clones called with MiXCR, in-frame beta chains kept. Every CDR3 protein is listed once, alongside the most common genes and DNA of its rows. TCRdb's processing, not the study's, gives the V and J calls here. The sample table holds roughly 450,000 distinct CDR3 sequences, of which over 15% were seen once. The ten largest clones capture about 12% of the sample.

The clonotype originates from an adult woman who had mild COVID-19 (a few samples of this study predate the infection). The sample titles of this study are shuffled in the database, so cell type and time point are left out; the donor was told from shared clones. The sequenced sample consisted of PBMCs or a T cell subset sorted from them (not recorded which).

The CDR3 sequence is CASSRSASGRGYNSPLHF. The bases are TGTGCCAGTAGTAGATCGGCCTCTGGCAGGGGCTATAATTCACCCCTCCACTTT. This chain joins TRBV19 to TRBJ1-6, and perhaps TRBD1 as D gene, on 6 matching bases. V lost 4 bases and J lost 3 bases; the stretch between them is 19 bases long. Based on the germline V gene (reference sequence), the CDR1 and CDR2 sequences are LNHDA and SQIVND. From its cysteine to its phenylalanine, the CDR3 spans 18 amino acids. This entry keeps only the CDR3 DNA: 54 bases, framed from base 1.